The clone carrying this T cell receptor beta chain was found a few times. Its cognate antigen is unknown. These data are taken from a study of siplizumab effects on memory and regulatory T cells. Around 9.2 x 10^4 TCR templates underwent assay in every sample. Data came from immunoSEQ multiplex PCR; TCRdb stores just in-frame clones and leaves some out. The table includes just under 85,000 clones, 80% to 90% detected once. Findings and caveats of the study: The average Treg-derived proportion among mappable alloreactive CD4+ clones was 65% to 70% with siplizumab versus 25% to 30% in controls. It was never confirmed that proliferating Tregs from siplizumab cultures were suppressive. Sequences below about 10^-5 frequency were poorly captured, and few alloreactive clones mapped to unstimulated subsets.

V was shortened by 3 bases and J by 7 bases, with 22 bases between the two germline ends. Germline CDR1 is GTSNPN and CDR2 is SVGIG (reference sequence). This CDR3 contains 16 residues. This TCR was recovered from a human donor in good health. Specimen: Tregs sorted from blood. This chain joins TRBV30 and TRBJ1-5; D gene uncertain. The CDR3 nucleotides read TGTGCCTGGAGCCTCTGGGGTCCCCGAGGAGGCCAGCCCCAGCATTTT. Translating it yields CAWSLWGPRGGQPQHF.